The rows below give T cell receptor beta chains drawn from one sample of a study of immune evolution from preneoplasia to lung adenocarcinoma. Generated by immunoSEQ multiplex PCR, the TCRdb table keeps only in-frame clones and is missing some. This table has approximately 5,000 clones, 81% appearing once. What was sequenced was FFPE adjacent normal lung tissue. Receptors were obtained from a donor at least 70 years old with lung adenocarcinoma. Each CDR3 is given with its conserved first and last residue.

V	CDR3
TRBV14	CASSSLRGGWTEETQYF
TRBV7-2	CASSLVQGGGEKLFF
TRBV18	CASSPLDRARNTIYF
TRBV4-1	CASSRQAKVRGGTEAFF
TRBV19	CASSPNGAMRGIYTF
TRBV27	CASALFWDTEAFF
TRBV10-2	CASSEAGGDYEQYF
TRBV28	CASSEHVNTEAFF
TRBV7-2	CASSSEGLAHSYNEQFF
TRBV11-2	CASSLMRGYQETQYF
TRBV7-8	CVPYPDRGSNEQFF
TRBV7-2	CASSLGQVREQYF
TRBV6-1	CASSNNFGPYEQYF
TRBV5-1	CASMDGSGNEQFF
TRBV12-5	CASGLVAPEGSSYEQYF
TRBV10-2	CASSEMSQPQHF
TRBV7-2	CASAAGNEQFF
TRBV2	CASSLEVLVYEQYF
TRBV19	CASSMIDSPSYNEQFF
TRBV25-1	CASSEGGSGYTF
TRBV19	CASSKVQGKDGYTF
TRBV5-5	CASSLGSRADYGYTF
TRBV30	CAWSVGRAGGNQPQHF
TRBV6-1	CASSSREHGGAFF
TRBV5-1	CASSLAGTSGEQFF
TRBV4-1	CASSQDLEETQYF
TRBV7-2	CASSLAGSWDTQYF
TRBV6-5	CASSYHPDYGYTF
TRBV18	CASSPTNTQGAFF
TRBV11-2	CASSLEAENIQYF
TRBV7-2	CASSTRLVSYNEQFF
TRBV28	CASSSGRRQGETQYF
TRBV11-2	CASSNKPGRGYEQYF
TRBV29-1	CSVSGDLRTGANEKLFF
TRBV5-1	CASSLGLAGTDTQYF
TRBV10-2	CASSIRAELAKNIQYF
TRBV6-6	CASSSGGLNTEAFF
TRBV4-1	CASSQGQAGVNTQYF
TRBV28	CASMTGRDGTNYGYTF
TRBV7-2	CASSLDGTDTQYF
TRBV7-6	CASSLDRVRTEAFF
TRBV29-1	CSVRGGSGSYEQYF
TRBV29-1	CSVGTQDTGELFF
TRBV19	CASSIGFRQPQHF